The clone carrying this T cell receptor (beta chain) was counted a few times. Its antigen is currently unknown. Viral peptide pool expansion of antigen-specific CD4+ T cells preceded sequencing in the ViraFEST assay. Investigators separated out CD4+ T cells once 10 days of culture had passed. Everyone in the study got two shots of either the BNT162b2 or mRNA-1273 vaccine. The sample originates from a study of vaccination effects on CD4 cells after COVID-19. Using immunoSEQ multiplex PCR, the repertoire was profiled, and TCRdb retains in-frame clones only, with some absent. The sample includes about 24,000 clones, about 70% seen only once; the top ten take about 8%. Germline V gives CDR1 WNHNN, CDR2 SYGVQD (reference sequence). V shed 0 bases and J shed 1 base, with 15 bases lying between them. The CDR3 contains 17 residues.

The TCR originated in a human donor who received a COVID-19 vaccine. V usage is TRBV10-1 and J usage is TRBJ1-1; D is undetermined. The sequences come from CD4+ T cells from PBMCs cultured with SARS-CoV-2 spike peptides, collected after COVID-19 vaccination. CDR3 residues: CASSESGIMVENTEAFF. The CDR3 DNA follows: TGCGCCAGCAGTGAGTCGGGGATCATGGTAGAGAACACTGAAGCTTTCTTT.